This T cell receptor beta chain comes out of a study of T cells after yellow fever vaccination. General observations from the study: Most primary-vaccination clones recurred post-booster (roughly 96% CD4, around 88% CD8).

On this clonotype itself: Its target is not known.

The V and J ends lost 5 bases and 4 bases respectively, with 12 bases between them. CDR1 SGHNT and CDR2 YENEEA come from the germline V gene. CDR3 length equals 13 residues. MiXCR was run by TCRdb on the 5' RACE reads, yielding one entry per CDR3 protein. The table has roughly 500,000 distinct CDR3 sequences, approximately 21% seen once; the top ten hold 14%. The origin of this receptor is a young man who received the YFV17D yellow fever vaccine. The sequences come from PBMCs, collected 15 days after the yellow fever booster vaccination. V and J are TRBV11-3 and TRBJ2-7; D assignment may be TRBD1 or TRBD2 (5 bases each). CDR3 DNA sequence: TGTGCCAGCAGCCCCGGGGCCAAGTACGAGCAGTACTTC. It translates to CASSPGAKYEQYF. Looking up the rest from reference TRBV11-3 and TRBJ2-7 gives the full variable domain: EAGVVQSPRYKIIEKKQPVAFWCNPISGHNTLYWYLQNLGQGPELLIRYENEEAVDDSQLPKDRFSAERLKGVDSTLKIQPAELGDSAVYLCASSPGAKYEQYFGPGTRLTVT.